The clone carrying this T cell receptor (beta chain) occurred many times. Its target is unknown. The read ends 3 residues shy of where the CDR3 ends; the end is completed using the germline J gene. With 1 base clipped from V and 5 bases from J, the junction kept 4 bases outside the gene matches. The CDR3 sequence is 14 residues long. Germline lookup yields CDR1 LGHDT and CDR2 YNNKEL (reference sequence). Donors gave roughly 4.5 to 8.5 ml heparinized peripheral whole blood. This entry is derived from a study of T cell clonality in common variable immunodeficiency. Overall study results and limits: Shared TCRbeta clones were fewer between CVID subjects than controls. Authors noted CVID clonality's cause needs subpopulation repertoire sequencing. Patient heterogeneity in the CVID cohort limited correlations between repertoire features and clinical complications.

The data were produced by immunoSEQ multiplex PCR, yet TCRdb's version contains in-frame clones alone and is incomplete. The sample has about 40,000 clones, none seen only once. Sequenced input: peripheral blood mononuclear cells. V and J are TRBV3-1 (or the pseudogene TRBV3-2) and TRBJ2-5, with 7 bases fitting TRBD2. This clonotype was sampled from a person between 18 and 75 years old in good health. The CDR3 spells CASSQGTSAETQYF. CDR3 DNA, as far as it was read: TGTGCCAGCAGCCAAGGAACTAGCGCGGAGACC.